Following are 8 T cell receptor beta chains from one sample sequenced in a study of regulatory T cells in long-lasting Graves disease. Construction of TCR beta libraries relied on iRepertoire HTBI primers and on Arm-PCR targeting CDR3 regions. TCRdb fed the multiplex PCR reads into MiXCR, producing one record per CDR3 protein. In the table there are a few hundred thousand distinct CDR3 sequences, 20% to 25% of which are singletons. Time point meaning: persistent/refractory GD, antithyroid drugs over 5 years with positive TRAb. Extracted PBMC RNA gave rise to the TCR library. Sequencing used peripheral blood mononuclear cells (PBMCs), obtained when the disease was refractory, from a patient treated with antithyroid drugs. These receptor sequences come from a woman aged 35 to 49 with Graves disease.

This clonotype was found many times. The chain has TRBV2 and TRBJ2-3; TRBD2 is a possible D gene (6 bases). Looked up from germline, CDR1 is SNHLY and CDR2 is FYNNEI. This CDR3 contains 16 residues. Trimming shortened V by 3 bases and J by 5 bases, and 18 bases separated the two germline ends. CDR3 sequence: CASSDVAGPLRDTQYF. DNA for the CDR3: TGTGCCAGCAGTGACGTGGCGGGGCCTCTGAGAGATACGCAGTATTTT.

This clonotype was picked up many times. The chain recombines TRBV29-1 with TRBJ1-3; D not certain. Germline CDR1 SQVTM, CDR2 ANQGSEA. V was trimmed by 5 bases and J by 0 bases, leaving 11 bases between them. The CDR3 is 14 residues long. CDR3 amino acids: CSVIPAGSGNTIYF. CDR3 coding DNA: TGCAGCGTTATTCCGGCGGGCTCTGGAAACACCATATATTTT.

To note about this clonotype: This may be a read error: a much more frequent sequence differs by one nucleotide. The rearrangement links TRBV29-1 to TRBJ1-1; D ambiguous. V lost 6 bases to trimming and J lost 6 bases, with 11 bases between them. Germline V CDR1 and CDR2: SQVTM, ANQGSEA. The CDR3 runs to 11 residues. The CDR3 sequence is CSVAGNAEAFF. The CDR3 nucleotides are TGCAGCGTGGCAGGAAACGCTGAAGCTTTCTTT. Based on the CDR3 plus reference TRBV29-1 and TRBJ1-1, the full variable domain is SAVISQKPSRDICQRGTSLTIQCQVDSQVTMMFWYRQQPGQSLTLIATANQGSEATYESGFVIDKFPISRPNLTFSTLTVSNMSPEDSSIYLCSVAGNAEAFFGQGTRLTVV.

This clonotype was seen only a few times. The CDR3 coding sequence is TGTGCCAGCAGGGAACAGGGGCTGCAAGCCTACGAGCAGTACTTC. It yields the protein CASREQGLQAYEQYF. The gene calls are TRBV6-1 and TRBJ2-7; 7 bases are shared with TRBD1. Germline CDR1 reads MNHNS; CDR2 reads SASEGT. The V segment lost 6 bases and the J segment 2 bases; nucleotides outside the gene matches: 10. The CDR3 has 15 residues.

The chain uses TRBV12-3 or TRBV12-4 and TRBJ1-5; TRBD1 is a possible D gene (6 bases). This CDR3 is built from 16 residues. V shed 1 base and J shed 5 bases, with 15 bases lying between them. CDR3 sequence reads: CASSLGGQGLDQPQHF. CDR3 nucleotides: TGTGCCAGCAGTTTAGGGGGGCAGGGCTTGGATCAGCCCCAGCATTTT.

Concerning this clonotype itself: The junction and the germline gene differ at one end; a read error may be behind it. V and J are TRBV28 and TRBJ2-1; tentatively, D is TRBD2 (6 bases). The CDR3 is 15 amino acids. Germline CDR1 and CDR2: MDHEN and SYDVKM. DNA for the CDR3: TGTGCCACCAGTATGGCGGGATCTCTTACCCCCCGTGGGTTCTTC. Translation: CATSMAGSLTPRGFF. Variable domain in full (rest from reference TRBV28 and TRBJ2-1): DVKVTQSSRYLVKRTGEKVFLECVQDMDHENMFWYRQDPGLGLRLIYFSYDVKMKEKGDIPEGYSVSREKKERFSLILESASTNQTSMYLCATSMAGSLTPRGFFGPGTRLTVL.

This clonotype was seen a handful of times. The chain uses TRBV19 and TRBJ2-2; D may correspond to TRBD1 or TRBD2 (5 bases each). The germline V gene has CDR1 LNHDA and CDR2 SQIVND (reference sequence). V lost 6 bases and J 2 bases, leaving 10 bases between the germline ends. The CDR3 consists of 14 residues. The CDR3 spells CASRTGGNTGELFF. The CDR3 DNA reads TGTGCCAGTAGGACTGGGGGTAACACCGGGGAGCTGTTTTTT.

The chain combines TRBV5-8 with TRBJ1-1; TRBD1 agrees at 9 bases. This CDR3 comprises 16 residues. CDR1 SGHTS and CDR2 YDEGEE come from the germline V gene. Trimming cost V 1 base and J 8 bases; bases outside gene matches: 12. In DNA form, the CDR3 reads TGTGCCAGCAGCTTGTGGGGGGGGACAGGGCCCAAAGAAGCTTTCTTT. This translates into CASSLWGGTGPKEAFF.